This T cell receptor (beta chain) was captured in a study of OX40 agonist ivuxolimab in advanced cancers. Only in-frame clones appear in the TCRdb table, and some are missing; sequencing was by immunoSEQ multiplex PCR. The table records fewer than 75,000 clones, 75% to 85% of them present only once. The germline V and J ends were trimmed by 5 bases and 3 bases, with 16 bases remaining between them. Looked up from germline, CDR1 is SGHTA and CDR2 is FQGTGA. This CDR3 is built from 16 residues. J is TRBJ2-2 and V is TRBV7-3; D is uncertain. The source material was CD4+ or CD8+ T cells sorted from blood, sampled in a trial of the OX40 agonist ivuxolimab. The origin of this receptor is an adult with an advanced solid tumor such as melanoma, head and neck, liver or kidney cancer. The CDR3 DNA is TGTGCCAGCAGCCCAAGGACGGGCGTGGACACCGGGGAGCTGTTTTTT. Its protein product is CASSPRTGVDTGELFF.